The entry that follows covers one TCR beta chain sequence. Its target is not known. V was clipped by 3 bases and J by 4 bases, with 15 bases between them. The CDR3 consists of 15 residues. Per germline, CDR1 SGHDN and CDR2 FVKESK. The sample comes from a study of cytomegalovirus exposure and HLA in healthy donors. Findings and caveats of the study: Some public TCRs appeared in many individuals, while most sequences were rare. Being productive about 90% or about 30% of the time was typical of most TCR beta V segments in an earlier analysis. When presence/absence was analysed, sequencing depth was taken to be roughly uniform across donors.

The PCR had 60 Vbeta and 13 Jbeta primers. Generated by immunoSEQ multiplex PCR, the TCRdb table keeps only in-frame clones and is missing some. The sample has more than 95,000 clones; roughly 80% are singletons. The sample consisted of PBMCs. This chain links TRBV14 with TRBJ1-1; D is possibly TRBD1 (5 bases). The sequence came from a man in his late teens or twenties in good health and CMV-seropositive. This CDR3 is CASSQTAGFATEAFF. The CDR3 DNA sequence: TGTGCCAGCAGCCAGACAGCCGGGTTCGCCACTGAAGCTTTCTTT.